These T cell receptor beta chains were read from a single sample in a study of STAT3 mutations in large granular lymphocyte leukemia. Sequenced by immunoSEQ multiplex PCR; TCRdb stores in-frame clones only, minus some. The sample shows 900 to 1,300 clones, approximately 60% of them seen only once. The sample comprised PBMCs. The source is a human donor with T large granular lymphocyte leukemia. Some clones in this sample may be carry-over from other donors' samples. Each CDR3 is given with its conserved first and last residue. The D gene is left open where the match is weak. For some rows the clone size is stated as once, few or many, or as a class when expanded; others skip it.

j_gene	v_gene	abundance	d_gene	CDR3nt	CDR3aa
TRBJ1-5	TRBV28	few	TRBD1	TGTGCCAGCAGTTTAAGGACAGGGGGCGATCAGCCCCAGCATTTT	CASSLRTGGDQPQHF
TRBJ1-6	TRBV30	NA	NA	TGTGCCTGGACCCCCAGCATTAATTCACCCCTCCACTTT	CAWTPSINSPLHF
TRBJ2-7	TRBV4-2	NA	NA	TGTGCCAGCAGCCAAGGGGCAGGAACCCTAACCTACGAGCAGTACTTC	CASSQGAGTLTYEQYF
TRBJ2-7	TRBV7-9	NA	TRBD1	TGTGCCAGCAGCTTCCCCGGACAGGGTGATAACTACGAGCAGTACTTC	CASSFPGQGDNYEQYF
TRBJ1-1	TRBV29-1	once	NA	TGCAGCGTTGGGGGGGACGGCCCAGAGGACACTGAAGCTTTCTTT	CSVGGDGPEDTEAFF
TRBJ1-2	TRBV7-9	NA	TRBD1	TGTGCCAGCAGCCCGGGACAGGGACATGGCTACACCTTC	CASSPGQGHGYTF
TRBJ2-7	TRBV29-1	NA	NA	TGCAGCGTTGAAAAGGGCGGAACCTACGAGCAGTACTTC	CSVEKGGTYEQYF
TRBJ2-7	TRBV5-4	few	NA	TGTGCCAGCAGCTCAGGACCCCCTCCGACGAACGAGCAGTACTTC	CASSSGPPPTNEQYF
TRBJ1-2	TRBV28	NA	NA	TGTGCCAGCAGTTTATATGGGGAAGGGTATGGCTACACCTTC	CASSLYGEGYGYTF
TRBJ1-6	TRBV30	few	NA	TGTGCCTGGACCCCCGGAGGGGTGGGGACCTATAATTCACCCCTCCACTTT	CAWTPGGVGTYNSPLHF
TRBJ2-7	TRBV29-1	NA	TRBD1	TGCAGCGTTGTTGGACAGGGGGTTTCCTACGAGCAGTACTTC	CSVVGQGVSYEQYF
TRBJ1-2	TRBV7-8	few	NA	TGTGCCAGCAGCTTAGTAGAGGATTCCCGCAACTATGGCTACACCTTC	CASSLVEDSRNYGYTF
TRBJ2-5	TRBV10-3	few	TRBD1	TGTGCCATCACCCCGGGACAGGGTGTTGAGACCCAGTACTTC	CAITPGQGVETQYF
TRBJ1-4	TRBV5-4	few	NA	TGTGCCAGCAGCATCCACCCGACAGGCCTGGTGTTTTTT	CASSIHPTGLVFF
TRBJ1-6	TRBV30	NA	NA	TGTGCCTGGAGTGCGAGGGGGATTAATTCACCCCTCCACTTT	CAWSARGINSPLHF
TRBJ1-3	TRBV30	once	TRBD1	TGTGCCTGGAGTCTGGTCATGCTCGGGACAGGGGGATCTGGAAACACCATATATTTT	CAWSLVMLGTGGSGNTIYF
TRBJ2-7	TRBV6-1	NA	TRBD1	TGTGCCAGCAGTGAGTCCGGGACAGGGGCCTACGAGCAGTACTTC	CASSESGTGAYEQYF
TRBJ2-5	TRBV7-8	few	NA	TGTGCCAGCAGCCTCCGGGCCTTTCAAGAGACCCAGTACTTC	CASSLRAFQETQYF
TRBJ2-6	TRBV30	NA	TRBD1	TGTGCCTGGAGTAGGGGGACAGGAAAGCGTGGGGCCAACGTCCTGACTTTC	CAWSRGTGKRGANVLTF
TRBJ1-1	TRBV6-6	few	NA	TGTGCCAGCAGCCTGGGGGGGAACACTGAAGCTTTCTTT	CASSLGGNTEAFF
TRBJ2-7	TRBV30	NA	NA	TGTGCCTGGGCAGAGGGCTACGAGCAGTACTTC	CAWAEGYEQYF
TRBJ2-5	TRBV29-1	NA	NA	TGCAGCGTGACCAGGGTTGGAGAGACCCAGTACTTC	CSVTRVGETQYF
TRBJ2-7	TRBV30	NA	TRBD2	TGTGCCTGGGGGGCGGGACTAGCGGTCTACGAGCAGTACTTC	CAWGAGLAVYEQYF
TRBJ2-3	TRBV5-1	NA	NA	TGCGCCAGCAGCTTGGAGCCGACTAGTCCCACAGATACGCAGTATTTT	CASSLEPTSPTDTQYF
TRBJ2-7	TRBV29-1	NA	TRBD1	TGCAGCGTTACCGGGACAGGGGCTGAAGAGCAGTACTTC	CSVTGTGAEEQYF
TRBJ2-7	TRBV5-1	NA	NA	TGCGCCAGCAGCTTGGACGGCAGCCCCTACGAGCAGTACTTC	CASSLDGSPYEQYF
TRBJ2-5	TRBV5-1	NA	NA	TGCGCCAGCAGTACTGCGGGAGAGACCCAGTACTTC	CASSTAGETQYF
TRBJ2-7	TRBV18	NA	NA	TGTGCCAGCTCGGCGGGGTCGGGGTACGAGCAGTACTTC	CASSAGSGYEQYF
TRBJ1-5	TRBV19	few	TRBD1	TGTGCCAGTAGTCTGGGACAGCCTCATCAGCCCCAGCATTTT	CASSLGQPHQPQHF
TRBJ2-7	TRBV6-5	NA	NA	TGTGCCAGCAGTTACGGGCAGGAAGGCTACGAGCAGTACTTC	CASSYGQEGYEQYF
TRBJ2-5	TRBV30	once	NA	TGTGCTGGAGGGCGGAGGGAGACCCAGTACTTC	CAGGRRETQYF
TRBJ2-6	TRBV29-1	NA	NA	TGCAGCGTTGAAGCCTCAGGGTCTGGGGCCAACGTCCTGACTTTC	CSVEASGSGANVLTF
TRBJ1-5	TRBV4-3	NA	NA	TGCGCCAGCAGCCCTACGTTGGGGGATAGCAATCAGCCCCAGCATTTT	CASSPTLGDSNQPQHF
TRBJ2-7	TRBV9	NA	TRBD1	TGTGCCAGCAGCCCACAGGGGGCTCGGCACGAGCAGTACTTC	CASSPQGARHEQYF
TRBJ2-7	TRBV18	NA	NA	TGTGCCAGCTCACCAGGGGGCAACGAGCAGTACTTC	CASSPGGNEQYF
TRBJ2-7	TRBV5-4	NA	NA	TGTGCCAGCAGCTTGGGGTCTCCACACGGAGAGCAGTACTTC	CASSLGSPHGEQYF
TRBJ2-5	TRBV7-9	NA	TRBD2	TGTGCCAGCAGCTTGCTCCTAGCGGGAGTCCGAGAGACCCAGTACTTC	CASSLLLAGVRETQYF
TRBJ1-5	TRBV30	NA	NA	TGTGCCTGGAGTGAGAGGGGAGGGAAGCCCCAGCATTTT	CAWSERGGKPQHF
TRBJ1-6	TRBV4-3	few	NA	TGCGCCAGCAGCCAGCTTGGGGCACCCCTCCACTTT	CASSQLGAPLHF
TRBJ1-6	TRBV30	NA	NA	TGTGCCTGGGCCGGGTACAGGAATTCACCCCTCCACTTT	CAWAGYRNSPLHF
TRBJ2-7	TRBV5-6	NA	NA	TGTGCCAGCAGCTTGTTAGGGTCCTACGAGCAGTACTTC	CASSLLGSYEQYF
TRBJ2-1	TRBV29-1	NA	NA	TGCAGCGTTCCATTAGGGGGTTACAATGAGCAGTTCTTC	CSVPLGGYNEQFF
TRBJ2-7	TRBV4-1	NA	NA	TGCGCCAGCAGCCAAGACTTCTACGAGCAGTACTTC	CASSQDFYEQYF
TRBJ2-1	TRBV4-3	NA	TRBD1	TGCGCCAGCAGCTCAACGACAGGGGCCAGTGGGCAGTTCTTC	CASSSTTGASGQFF
TRBJ2-7	TRBV7-9	few	NA	TGTGCCAGCAGCTTTGGAAGGACAGCTATCTTC	CASSFGRTAIF
TRBJ1-2	TRBV25-1	NA	NA	TGTGCCAGCAGTGATGGGGGGCGCGACTATGGCTACACCTTC	CASSDGGRDYGYTF
TRBJ1-2	TRBV7-9	NA	NA	TGTGCCAGCAGCCGGGGCACCACCTCCTACTATGGCTACACCTTC	CASSRGTTSYYGYTF
TRBJ1-5	TRBV4-3	NA	NA	TGCGCCAGCAGTGAGGAGGGCGGTCAGCCCCAGCATTTT	CASSEEGGQPQHF
TRBJ1-2	TRBV4-3	NA	NA	TGCGCCAGCAGCCAAGGAGCCCTCAGGAGCTATGGCTACACCTTC	CASSQGALRSYGYTF
TRBJ1-6	TRBV5-1	NA	NA	TGCGCCAGCAGCCCCACAGGGAGAGGATCACCCCTCCACTTT	CASSPTGRGSPLHF
TRBJ1-2	TRBV18	NA	TRBD1	TGTGCCAGCTCCCAGACAGGGTACTATGGCTACACCTTC	CASSQTGYYGYTF
TRBJ2-1	TRBV5-1	NA	NA	TGCGCCAGCAGCTTGGGACTAGGGTTTGAGCAGTTCTTC	CASSLGLGFEQFF
TRBJ1-6	TRBV4-1	NA	TRBD1	TGCGCCAGCAGCCAAGATACCGGGACAGGAGGGAATTCACCCCTCCACTTT	CASSQDTGTGGNSPLHF
TRBJ2-1	TRBV30	NA	NA	TGTGCCTGGGATAAGGGTACCGACTACAATGAGCAGTTCTTC	CAWDKGTDYNEQFF
TRBJ2-7	TRBV29-1	few	TRBD1	TGCAGCGTTGAAGGGACAGGGGTTTACGAGCAGTACTTC	CSVEGTGVYEQYF
TRBJ2-7	TRBV7-2	NA	NA	TGTGCCAGCAGCCGCACAGGGACCGAGCAGTACTTC	CASSRTGTEQYF